The count of the clone carrying this TCR beta chain is one. Its target is unknown. The data are from a study of STAT3 mutations in large granular lymphocyte leukemia. The overall study: More than half of T-LGLL patients received immunosuppressive therapy.

Study-level findings and limits: Every T-cell large granular lymphocyte leukemia patient had at least one immunodominant TCR beta clonotype. Clonal expansion was inferred from samples taken at other timepoints.

The table came from immunoSEQ multiplex PCR; TCRdb's copy has only in-frame clones and leaves some out. The sample holds under 15,000 clones, roughly 90% seen once. CDR3 length: 14 residues. The junction had 11 bases not matched to a gene; V was cut back by 7 bases and J by 6 bases. Germline CDR1 MGHDK, CDR2 SYGVNS. The chain combines TRBV25-1 with TRBJ1-2, with 7 bases matching TRBD1. Sequences were obtained from peripheral blood mononuclear cells. This sequence originates from a man in his forties with T-cell large granular lymphocyte leukemia. Some clones in this sample may be carry-over from other donors' samples. The CDR3 loop is CASTDFGTGDGYTF. Written as DNA, the CDR3 is TGTGCCAGCACTGACTTCGGCACAGGGGATGGCTACACCTTC.